This T cell receptor (beta chain) stems from a study of yellow fever vaccine responses in identical twins. Germline CDR1 is SQVTM and CDR2 is ANQGSEA. The CDR3 contains 11 residues. The ends were cut back, 2 bases at V and 2 bases at J, with 2 bases in the middle. Broader study findings: On the reported evidence, twins' vaccine T cell responses seemed partly convergent and partly personalized.

Remarks on this clonotype: Its antigen remains unidentified.

MiXCR, run by TCRdb on the RT-PCR reads, gives a single entry per CDR3 protein. This table holds 9,500 to 13,000 distinct CDR3 sequences, 70% to 90% found once. The sequence derives from a woman aged 18-35 years who received the yellow fever vaccine. The gene calls are TRBV29-1 and TRBJ2-3; D unresolved. The source material was T cells from blood (PBMCs), unsorted or a sorted subset (not recorded which), sampled before or after yellow fever vaccination (not recorded which). The CDR3 is CSVEHTDTQYF. The CDR3 DNA reads TGCAGCGTTGAACACACAGATACGCAGTATTTT.